This T cell receptor (beta chain) was captured in a study of blood T cells in healthy people across ages. For the study at large: Researchers report that template switching captured about one barcoded beta molecule per two T cells. General study points: Age advanced and TCR beta diversity per million T cells fell, roughly linearly.

The CDR3 extends over 16 amino acids. J gave up 4 bases and V 1 base, and 10 bases lay outside the gene matches. Germline V gives CDR1 SEHNR, CDR2 FQNEAQ (reference sequence). Through a sample-barcoded 5' primer and a J-beta primer mix, a second PCR was run for roughly 7 to 12 cycles. Each cDNA was tagged by a template-switch adaptor containing 12 random nucleotides. TCRdb fed the 5' RACE reads into MiXCR, producing one record per CDR3 protein. This sample yields roughly 640,000 distinct CDR3 sequences, of which about 30% are seen a single time; approximately 15% belongs to the top ten. Healthy Caucasian individuals from Russia aged roughly 6 to 90 were enrolled as donors. This clonotype was seen at least ten times. What it binds is not known.

This receptor was identified in a woman older than 75 in good health. Sequencing used blood. The chain recombines TRBV7-9 with TRBJ2-7; TRBD1 matches 7 bases. The CDR3 bases are TGTGCCAGCAGCTTAGGACAGGGACCTTCGGCGTACGAGCAGTACTTC. This codes for CASSLGQGPSAYEQYF.